Reported below is one TCR beta chain. This specimen belongs to a study of Graves' ophthalmopathy and Graves' hyperthyroidism. This CDR3 is 16 amino acids long. CDR1 MGHRA and CDR2 YSYEKL come from the germline V gene. V was shortened by 4 bases and J by 8 bases, with 23 bases between the two germline ends. The diagnostic workup employed clinical symptoms, serum thyroxine, TRAb, thyroid ultrasound and orbital computed tomography. It was from 10 ml of fresh peripheral blood that the PBMCs came. RNA transcripts served as template for amplifying TCR beta CDR3 sequences. Second-round multiplex PCR came after first-round RT-PCR with HTBI primers. TCRdb ran MiXCR on the multiplex PCR reads and lists one entry per CDR3 protein. The table includes 620,000 or so distinct CDR3 sequences, 20% to 25% detected once.

The source of this sequence is a young woman with stable Graves' hyperthyroidism. Some clones in this sample may be carry-over from other donors' samples. The sample comprised peripheral blood. V is TRBV4-1 and J is TRBJ1-2; the D is unclear. The CDR3 reads CASSLSREGAIRGYTF. Here the CDR3 DNA reads TGCGCCAGCAGCCTTAGCCGAGAGGGCGCGATACGAGGCTACACCTTC.